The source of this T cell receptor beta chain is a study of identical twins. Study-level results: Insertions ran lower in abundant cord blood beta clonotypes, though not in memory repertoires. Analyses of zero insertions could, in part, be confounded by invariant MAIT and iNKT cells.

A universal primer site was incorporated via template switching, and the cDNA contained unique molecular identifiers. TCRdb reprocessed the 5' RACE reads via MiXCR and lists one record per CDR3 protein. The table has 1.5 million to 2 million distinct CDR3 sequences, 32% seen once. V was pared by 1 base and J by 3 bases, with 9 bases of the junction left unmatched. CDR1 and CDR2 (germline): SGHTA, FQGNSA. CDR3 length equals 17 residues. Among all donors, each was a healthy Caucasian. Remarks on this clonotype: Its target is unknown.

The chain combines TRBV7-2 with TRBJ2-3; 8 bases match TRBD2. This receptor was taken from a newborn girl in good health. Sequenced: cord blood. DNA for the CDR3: TGTGCCAGCAGCTTAGTGAGACTAGCGCGTTTGACAGATACGCAGTATTTT. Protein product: CASSLVRLARLTDTQYF.